One T cell receptor (beta chain) is described in this entry. No cognate antigen has been identified for it. The sample holds no much larger clone one base away, and base qualities are not on file. This entry is derived from a study of regulatory T cells in long-lasting Graves disease (TCRdb year 2021). Background for the entire study: In the newly diagnosed Graves' disease group, patients had been taking antithyroid drugs for less than 3 months. A total of about 35 samples underwent TCR sequencing, from 13 patients with persistent Graves' disease and around 20 patients with newly diagnosed Graves' disease. Patients with persistent Graves' disease were compared with patients with newly diagnosed Graves' disease using TCR sequencing and RNA sequencing of peripheral blood. The study took place in China and was registered as a clinical trial. Overall study outcomes, separate from this receptor: Because the primary lesion, thyroid tissue, could not be accessed, the study looked at peripheral blood alone. The authors noted that the small sample size was a limitation that may lower accuracy. More public clonotypes were shared among persistent patients (roughly 2,700) than among newly diagnosed patients (roughly 1,000). Sequencing and analysis were limited to the TCR beta chain. Lower TCR Shannon entropy and fewer highly expanded clones were observed in persistent Graves' disease patients than in newly diagnosed patients, which suggested clonal expansion.

Libraries were built with multiplex PCR. The instrument given in TCRdb is Illumina HiSeq 4000. iRepertoire HTBI primers and Arm-PCR amplification of CDR3 regions were used to construct TCR beta libraries. PCR products were gel purified before sequencing. For the original study's pipeline: A total of roughly 58 TRBV and 14 TRBJ segments were identified across samples and were used for gene usage analysis of CDR3 amino acid clonotypes. Filtered high-quality paired reads were merged into contigs using COPE and FqMerger. BLAST was used to align contigs to IMGT TRBV, TRBD and TRBJ reference genes, and CDR3 was defined according to IMGT. Any clonotype with a frequency above 0.1% was counted as a highly expanded clone. Repertoire diversity was measured by Shannon entropy, and V-J evenness by the Gini coefficient. Clonotypes shared by more than one individual were considered public. Using fastp at Q25 and MiXCR, TCRdb reprocessed the public reads and kept productive beta chains. CDR3 protein duplicates are merged, each entry listing the most common genes and DNA. The authors' filters were not applied to this entry. This sample has roughly 350,000 distinct CDR3 sequences in its table, and about a sixth of those were observed once. Clones ranked in the top ten supply roughly 27% of the sample.

Explained via the paper, the time point label denotes: newly diagnosed GD, antithyroid drugs for less than 3 months. For both TCR sequencing and RNA sequencing, RNA was extracted from PBMCs in TRIzol. The diagnosis of Graves' disease was made according to American Thyroid Association guidelines. The patients came from an endocrinology department in Xi'an, China. From each patient, about 8.9 milliliters of peripheral blood was collected into an EDTA anticoagulant tube. Ficoll Paque Plus density gradient separation was used to isolate PBMCs, and no additional T cell sorting was done. An Agilent 2100 Bioanalyzer and agarose gel were used to check RNA quality, while a NanoDrop 2000 measured RNA concentration. This same sample was also part of a study on T cells in Graves' hyperthyroidism and ophthalmopathy. As described in the second report: Graves' hyperthyroidism was defined as stable when no progression to ophthalmopathy occurred over 18 months of follow-up. The hyperthyroidism patients were between 18 and 65 years old and newly diagnosed, with a disease duration of less than 2 months. Patients with uncontrolled infections, other autoimmune diseases, pregnancy or lactation were excluded. Diagnoses relied on clinical symptoms, serum thyroxine and TRAb, thyroid ultrasound and orbital computed tomography. For the first round of RT-PCR on the TCR CDR3, the HTBI primer set was used together with the Qiagen OneStep RT-PCR kit. Most expanded thyroid clonotypes (frequency above 0.001) were also found in blood, which suggests that blood repertoires may mirror thyroid immune responses. In cross-validation, a model built on a 13 V-J signature told ophthalmopathy apart from stable hyperthyroidism with approximately 90% sensitivity and 81% to 82% specificity, and in testing the same model reached 80%/75%. During validation, the model predicted progression to ophthalmopathy a median of approximately six months ahead of onset, with almost 71% sensitivity and around 72% specificity. A discovery cohort of about 95 patients, approximately 45 with Graves' ophthalmopathy and approximately 57 with stable Graves' hyperthyroidism, was used to find distinguishing TCR V-J signatures. Prospective prediction of ophthalmopathy was tested in an independent validation cohort consisting of 18 hyperthyroidism patients and around 17 patients who later progressed to ophthalmopathy. The roughly 91 discovery patients were randomly split 7:3 into training and test sets. In about six Graves' hyperthyroidism patients, the study also compared T-cell repertoires from thyroid tissue with T-cell repertoires from blood. Once sampling was done, hyperthyroidism patients were given methimazole at a starting dose of 30 mg daily, whereas ophthalmopathy patients were given high-dose intravenous methylprednisolone. A second multiplex PCR round built the libraries, followed by size selection and purification. Libraries were sequenced paired-end with 100 bp reads on an Illumina HiSeq2000. SOAPnuke was used to process the raw data, throwing out any read that contained adapters or uncalled bases, had a mean Phred below 15, or lacked an exact constant-primer or identifier match. COPE v1.2.5 was used to merge the high-quality paired reads, and each unique nucleotide sequence was defined as a clonotype. Clonotypes were aligned to IMGT TRBV, TRBD and TRBJ reference segments using MiTCR v1.1. Analysis was restricted to V-J combinations with a frequency above 0.0001, which covered 99.2% of repertoires. The TCS score was defined as the ratio of F50 (clonal expansion) to E x V (chaos), calculated using BLOSUM62-based TCRdist between CDR3 peptides within each V-J. Welch's t-statistics and random forest reduced around 550 V-J features to about 12, which were used in a naive Bayes classifier (R e1071). Sample size was not statistically predetermined, and blinding of investigators to group allocation was not performed. TCR Vbeta CDR3 sequencing of 140 or so peripheral blood samples (43 ophthalmopathy, 75 or so hyperthyroidism and roughly 17 progressor patients) is reported in the paper.

This specimen consisted of peripheral blood mononuclear cells (PBMCs), obtained at new diagnosis, from a patient treated with antithyroid drugs. This clonotype was sampled from a man aged 40-49 years with Graves disease. Donor details come from another sample of the same person, matched by shared clones.

This receptor carries the CDR3 CASRSKTGGQETQYF. The DNA is as follows: TGTGCCAGCAGAAGCAAGACAGGGGGACAAGAGACCCAGTACTTC. The rearrangement joined TRBV5-4 to TRBJ2-5, and TRBD1 aligns with 9 junction nucleotides. The germline V gene (reference sequence) yields SGHNT for CDR1 and YYREEE for CDR2. The V end gives up 5 bases and the J end 2 bases, leaving 7 bases in the junction not matched to a gene. Its CDR3 holds 15 amino acids, cysteine through phenylalanine. Solely the CDR3 DNA is kept, with 45 bases framed from the first base.